Presented here are 29 T cell receptor beta chains from one specimen sequenced in a study of OX40 agonist ivuxolimab in advanced cancers. Sequencing used immunoSEQ multiplex PCR; TCRdb keeps in-frame clones, though not all of them. The profile covers about 85,000 clones, with 80% to 90% appearing a single time and around 2% taken by the ten largest. The material was CD4+ or CD8+ T cells sorted from blood, obtained in a trial of the OX40 agonist ivuxolimab. The receptors shown here come from an adult with an advanced solid tumor such as melanoma, head and neck, liver or kidney cancer.

This clone was counted once. The same CDR3 is also encoded by other DNA sequences in this sample. The chain joins TRBV11-2 to TRBJ2-7; a weak D match, TRBD1 (5 bases). V lost 0 bases to trimming and J lost 2 bases, with 11 bases between them. CDR1 is SGHAT and CDR2 is FQNNGV in the germline V gene. This CDR3 contains 15 residues. CDR3 nucleotide sequence: TGTGCCAGCAGCTTAGAAGCCAGGGCTACCTACGAGCAGTACTTC. Its protein is CASSLEARATYEQYF. Together with reference TRBV11-2 and TRBJ2-7, the CDR3 gives the full variable domain: EAGVAQSPRYKIIEKRQSVAFWCNPISGHATLYWYQQILGQGPKLLIQFQNNGVVDDSQLPKDRFSAERLKGVDSTLKIQPAKLEDSAVYLCASSLEARATYEQYFGPGTRLTVT.

The V and J genes are TRBV30 and TRBJ2-3; no definite D call. From germline, CDR1 is GTSNPN and CDR2 SVGIG (reference sequence). The length of the CDR3 is 13 residues. Trimming shortened V by 2 bases and J by 5 bases, and 11 bases separated the two germline ends. The CDR3 bases are TGTGCCTGGAGTCCCCCTCCAGTAGATACGCAGTATTTT. Amino acid sequence: CAWSPPPVDTQYF.

The gene calls are TRBV28 and TRBJ1-2; 8 bases align to TRBD1. J lost 8 bases, V lost 6 bases, and 17 bases had no gene match. This CDR3 has 16 amino acids. Germline values: CDR1 MDHEN, CDR2 SYDVKM. CDR3 in DNA: TGTGCCAGCAGAGACCCGCAGACAGGGGCCGGGGGGGGCTACACCTTC. Encoded protein: CASRDPQTGAGGGYTF.

This chain uses TRBV6-5 with TRBJ1-2, with unresolved D. Trimming pared 6 bases from V and 3 bases from J, leaving 14 bases between. The V gene's germline CDR1 is MNHEY and CDR2 SVGAGI. CDR3 length equals 14 residues. The CDR3 loop is CASRMTRRDYGYTF. DNA for the CDR3: TGTGCCAGCAGGATGACTCGCCGCGACTATGGCTACACCTTC.

V and J are TRBV27 and TRBJ2-5, with 9 bases fitting TRBD2. Trimming cost V 7 bases and J 5 bases; bases outside gene matches: 14. The CDR3 sequence is 16 residues long. The germline CDR1 and CDR2 sequences are MNHEY and SMNVEV (reference sequence). CDR3 sequence reads: CASNPLGRGGRETQYF. CDR3 DNA: TGTGCCAGCAACCCTTTGGGGCGGGGGGGCCGGGAGACCCAGTACTTC.

The J gene is TRBJ1-2, the V gene TRBV29-1; TRBD1 agrees at 9 bases. V was pared by 6 bases and J by 6 bases, with 5 bases of the junction left unmatched. Germline V gene sequence: CDR1 SQVTM, CDR2 ANQGSEA. The length of the CDR3 is 12 residues. The CDR3 coding sequence is TGCAGCGTCGGGGACAGGGTGCATGGCTACACCTTC. Residues: CSVGDRVHGYTF.

The chain is built from TRBV21-1 and TRBJ1-6; TRBD1, the table's D call, lacks a check against the DNA. TRBV21-1 is termed a pseudogene. The CDR3 spans 15 residues. The CDR3 DNA follows: TGTGCCAGCAGCCGCTCCAGGGGCCGGAATTCACCCCTCCACTTT. Protein sequence: CASSRSRGRNSPLHF.

V usage is TRBV19 and J usage is TRBJ2-3, with TRBD2 identical over 9 bases. The germline CDR1 and CDR2 sequences are LNHDA and SQIVND (reference sequence). This CDR3 comprises 16 residues. The junction had 8 bases not matched to a gene; V was cut back by 6 bases and J by 1 base. The chain's CDR3 is CASSGGGGAGTDTQYF. The CDR3 bases are TGTGCCAGTAGCGGGGGCGGGGGGGCCGGCACAGATACGCAGTATTTT.

The V call is TRBV28, the J call TRBJ2-7, with TRBD1 identical over 9 bases. V shed 3 bases, J shed 5 bases, and the junction held 11 bases outside the gene matches. Germline CDR1 reads MDHEN; CDR2 reads SYDVKM. The CDR3 runs 16 residues. CDR3 DNA sequence: TGTGCCAGCAGTTTTACATCCCCGGGACAGGGAGACGAGCAGTACTTC. As protein: CASSFTSPGQGDEQYF.

CDR3 residues: CAWSDGVGETQYF. In DNA form, the CDR3 reads TGTGCCTGGAGTGATGGGGTTGGAGAGACCCAGTACTTC. The J gene is TRBJ2-5, the V gene TRBV30; D unclear. The CDR3 sequence is 13 residues long. Germline loops: CDR1 GTSNPN, CDR2 SVGIG (reference sequence). V was cut by 1 base and J by 4 bases, with 10 bases left in between.

The chain links TRBV28 to TRBJ2-4, with 7 positions matching TRBD1. The ends lost 6 bases at V and 1 base at J; junction bases unmatched: 6. The CDR3 has 15 amino acids. Germline V gives CDR1 MDHEN, CDR2 SYDVKM. The CDR3 DNA reads TGTGCCAGCAGACCTTCGACAGGGGCCAAAAACATTCAGTACTTC. This codes for CASRPSTGAKNIQYF.

The V gene is TRBV11-3, the J gene TRBJ2-1; D remains ambiguous. CDR1 is SGHNT and CDR2 is YENEEA in the germline V gene. CDR3 length: 12 residues. V shed 5 bases and J shed 6 bases, with 8 bases lying between them. CDR3 sequence: CASSPSTNEQFF. DNA for the CDR3: TGTGCCAGCAGCCCATCTACCAATGAGCAGTTCTTC.

The chain has TRBV9 and TRBJ2-5, with TRBD2 matching over 11 bases. The CDR3 is made up of 16 amino acids. Germline values: CDR1 SGDLS, CDR2 YYNGEE. With V trimmed by 2 bases and J by 5 bases, 8 bases remained unmatched. This CDR3 reads CASSVDSGGAGETQYF. The CDR3 DNA reads as TGTGCCAGCAGCGTCGATAGCGGGGGGGCGGGCGAGACCCAGTACTTC.

The chain is built from TRBV13 and TRBJ2-1; 8 bases match TRBD2. This CDR3 spans 17 amino acids. V was clipped by 5 bases and J by 5 bases; unmatched bases: 14. CDR1 and CDR2 from the germline V gene are PRHDT and FYEKMQ (reference sequence). The CDR3 is CASSAPQGLALHNEQFF. CDR3 bases: TGTGCCAGCAGCGCCCCCCAAGGACTAGCATTGCACAATGAGCAGTTCTTC. The full variable domain, with the rest looked up from reference TRBV13 and TRBJ2-1, is AAGVIQSPRHLIKEKRETATLKCYPIPRHDTVYWYQQGPGQDPQFLISFYEKMQSDKGSIPDRFSAQQFSDYHSELNMSSLELGDSALYFCASSAPQGLALHNEQFFGPGTRLTVL.

V gene TRBV5-1 combines with J gene TRBJ2-2, with 7 bases aligning to TRBD1. The CDR3 is 15 amino acids. Germline loops: CDR1 SGHRS, CDR2 YFSETQ. With 2 bases clipped from V and 6 bases from J, the junction kept 7 bases outside the gene matches. The CDR3 nucleotides are TGCGCCAGCAGCTTAGGGACAGTTATCTCCGGGGAGCTGTTTTTT. It is translated as CASSLGTVISGELFF.

The CDR3 DNA is TGTGCCAGCACTAATAGTGGGACAGGGCGCTACGAGCAGTACTTC. Translation: CASTNSGTGRYEQYF. The chain recombines TRBV6-5 with TRBJ2-7; TRBD1 matches at 9 bases. The germline CDR1 and CDR2 sequences are MNHEY and SVGAGI. The CDR3 runs to 15 residues. Trimming cost V 7 bases and J 3 bases; bases outside gene matches: 10.

This clone was recorded only once. The chain links TRBV7-3 to TRBJ2-1; TRBD2 matches at 10 bases. The CDR3 is 16 amino acids. Germline loops: CDR1 SGHTA, CDR2 FQGTGA. V shed 1 base and J 8 bases; nucleotides not matched to a gene: 8. The CDR3 DNA reads TGTGCCAGCAGCTTAAAAGGGACTAGCGTCATCGATGAGCAGTTCTTC. It translates to CASSLKGTSVIDEQFF. The full variable domain, its missing parts supplied by reference TRBV7-3 and TRBJ2-1, is GAGVSQTPSNKVTEKGKYVELRCDPISGHTALYWYRQSLGQGPEFLIYFQGTGAADDSGLPNDRFFAVRPEGSVSTLKIQRTERGDSAVYLCASSLKGTSVIDEQFFGPGTRLTVL.

This clone was detected once. The rearrangement links TRBV6-1 to TRBJ1-5; D gene unclear. With 3 bases removed from V and 2 bases from J, the gap between germline ends came to 11 bases. Looked up from germline, CDR1 is MNHNS and CDR2 is SASEGT. The length of the CDR3 is 15 residues. CDR3 nucleotide sequence: TGTGCCAGCAGTGAGGCCGCTACCGGCAATCAGCCCCAGCATTTT. It yields the protein CASSEAATGNQPQHF.

This CDR3 reads CASSSSWLARTDTQYF. In DNA, the CDR3 is TGTGCCAGCAGTTCCTCTTGGTTGGCCCGCACAGATACGCAGTATTTT. The chain employs TRBV5-6 and TRBJ2-3; D is undetermined. Germline assignment: CDR1 SGHDT and CDR2 YYEEEE. CDR3 length: 16 amino acids. Trimming shortened V by 5 bases and J by 1 base, and 17 bases separated the two germline ends.

The chain employs TRBV6-1 and TRBJ1-2; D call uncertain. The CDR3 is made up of 15 amino acids. Looked up from germline, CDR1 is MNHNS and CDR2 is SASEGT. The V end was cut by 0 bases, the J end by 0 bases, with 8 bases between. CDR3 DNA: TGTGCCAGCAGTGAAGCCCCCGCTTCTAACTATGGCTACACCTTC. The encoded protein is CASSEAPASNYGYTF.

The CDR3 loop reads CSVQPGFRRTEAFF. The CDR3 nucleotides are TGCAGCGTTCAGCCCGGTTTCAGAAGAACTGAAGCTTTCTTT. This chain joins TRBV29-1 and TRBJ1-1; D not resolved. Deletions cut 5 bases from V and 5 bases from J, with 18 bases between. This CDR3 is 14 amino acids long. Germline V lookup: CDR1 SQVTM, CDR2 ANQGSEA.

The chain is built from TRBV7-2 and TRBJ1-2; D is possibly TRBD1 (6 bases). The germline V gene encodes CDR1 SGHTA and CDR2 FQGNSA. There are 15 residues in the CDR3. The ends were cut back, 8 bases at V and 4 bases at J, with 20 bases in the middle. As DNA, the CDR3 is TGTGCCAGCGCCCTGAGAAGGGACATACGCTATGGCTACACCTTC. Encoded protein: CASALRRDIRYGYTF.

This chain joins TRBV6-1 and TRBJ2-7; maybe TRBD1 (6 bases). The CDR3 extends over 15 amino acids. V lost 3 bases, J lost 3 bases, and 15 bases lay in between. The germline V gene encodes CDR1 MNHNS and CDR2 SASEGT. CDR3 loop: CASSDRGHNIYEQYF. Here the CDR3 DNA reads TGTGCCAGCAGTGATAGGGGACATAACATCTACGAGCAGTACTTC.

The CDR3 bases are TGTGCCAGCAGCTGGGACTTAAGATTGAACACCGGGGAGCTGTTTTTT. It yields the protein CASSWDLRLNTGELFF. The chain couples TRBV5-4 to TRBJ2-2, with a possible D match to TRBD2 (6 bases). V shed 3 bases and J shed 1 base, with 13 bases lying between them. Germline V gives CDR1 SGHNT, CDR2 YYREEE (reference sequence). The CDR3 covers 16 residues. Full variable domain (missing parts from reference TRBV5-4 and TRBJ2-2): ETGVTQSPTHLIKTRGQQVTLRCSSQSGHNTVSWYQQALGQGPQFIFQYYREEENGRGNFPPRFSGLQFPNYSSELNVNALELDDSALYLCASSWDLRLNTGELFFGEGSRLTVL.

The chain has TRBV5-6 and TRBJ1-2, with TRBD1 identical over 9 bases. This CDR3 region has 14 residues. The J segment lost 5 bases and the V segment lost 0 bases, leaving 2 bases of the junction unmatched. Germline values: CDR1 SGHDT, CDR2 YYEEEE. The CDR3 region has the DNA TGTGCCAGCAGCTTGGGGGACAGGGTGTATGGCTACACCTTC. Amino acids: CASSLGDRVYGYTF.

This chain joins TRBV30 and TRBJ1-1; D remains unclear. Trimming took 0 bases from V and 3 from J, leaving 8 bases between them. The CDR3 contains 13 residues. In germline, CDR1 is GTSNPN, CDR2 SVGIG (reference sequence). In nucleotides, the CDR3 is TGTGCCTGGAGTGTATTTGAGTACACTGAAGCTTTCTTT. Translation gives CAWSVFEYTEAFF.

The genes are TRBV7-9 and TRBJ1-3; D is perhaps TRBD1 (5 bases). The V end lost 5 bases, the J end lost 0 bases, and 14 bases lay between the germline ends. CDR1 and CDR2 from the germline V gene are SEHNR and FQNEAQ (reference sequence). CDR3 size: 16 residues. This CDR3 is CASSRGLGDSGNTIYF. CDR3 nucleotide sequence: TGTGCCAGCAGCCGCGGATTGGGGGACTCTGGAAACACCATATATTTT.

V usage is TRBV14 and J usage is TRBJ2-1; tentative D call: TRBD2 (7 bases). Between the trimmed V and J ends, which lost 0 bases and 6 bases, there was a span of 18 bases. Germline values: CDR1 SGHDN, CDR2 FVKESK. CDR3 size: 17 residues. The CDR3 DNA is TGTGCCAGCAGCCAAGATAGGGAGGGGGGATTCGGCAATGAGCAGTTCTTC. It translates to CASSQDREGGFGNEQFF.

CDR3 loop: CSVGEGYEQYF. The CDR3 DNA follows: TGCAGCGTTGGAGAAGGATACGAGCAGTACTTC. The chain uses TRBV29-1 and TRBJ2-7; D not resolved. Germline V gene data show CDR1 as SQVTM and CDR2 as ANQGSEA. V shed 4 bases and J shed 4 bases, with 8 bases lying between them. This CDR3 has 11 amino acids.